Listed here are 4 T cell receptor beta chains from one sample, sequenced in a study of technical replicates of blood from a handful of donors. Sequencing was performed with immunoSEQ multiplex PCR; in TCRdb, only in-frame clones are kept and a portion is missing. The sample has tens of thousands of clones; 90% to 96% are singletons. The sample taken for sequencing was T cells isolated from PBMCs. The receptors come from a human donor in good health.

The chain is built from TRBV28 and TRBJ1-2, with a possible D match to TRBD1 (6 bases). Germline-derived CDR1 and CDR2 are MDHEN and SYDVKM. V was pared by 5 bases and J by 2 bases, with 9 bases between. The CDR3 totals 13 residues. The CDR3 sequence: CASSSTGNYGYTF. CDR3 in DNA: TGTGCCAGCAGTAGTACAGGGAACTATGGCTACACCTTC.

The CDR3 sequence is CASSDHTYSNQPQHF. In DNA form, the CDR3 reads TGTGCCAGCAGTGATCACACATATAGCAATCAGCCCCAGCATTTT. V usage is TRBV6-1 and J usage is TRBJ1-5; D is undetermined. The V and J ends lost 3 bases and 0 bases respectively, with 9 bases between them. The CDR3 extends over 15 amino acids. Germline CDR1 and CDR2: MNHNS and SASEGT.

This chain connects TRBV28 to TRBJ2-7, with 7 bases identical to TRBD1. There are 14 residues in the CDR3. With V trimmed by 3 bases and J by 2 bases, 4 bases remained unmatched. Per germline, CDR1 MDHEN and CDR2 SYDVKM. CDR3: CASSFRQGAYEQYF. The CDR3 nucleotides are TGTGCCAGCAGTTTCAGGCAGGGGGCCTACGAGCAGTACTTC.

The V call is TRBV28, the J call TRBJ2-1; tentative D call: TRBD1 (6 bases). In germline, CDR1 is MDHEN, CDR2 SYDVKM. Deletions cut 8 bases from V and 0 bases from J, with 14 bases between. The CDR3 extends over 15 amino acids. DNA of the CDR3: TGTGCCAGCCGGACAGTTTTAAGCTCCTACAATGAGCAGTTCTTC. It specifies CASRTVLSSYNEQFF.